The T cell receptor beta chain under discussion was sequenced for a study of cytomegalovirus exposure and HLA in healthy donors. Findings of the study overall: The authors later found HLA-associated TCR beta chains more clonally expanded than equally common others.

The PCR was carried out with 60 Vbeta primers and 13 Jbeta primers. Authors' data handling: Later work found around 85 million unique TCR beta chains, with roughly 11 million shared. Sequencing was performed with immunoSEQ multiplex PCR; in TCRdb, only in-frame clones are kept and a portion is missing. V and J calls and clone size are given by that table; D and trimming were obtained from the DNA. The sample holds approximately 150,000 clones, roughly three quarters seen once. Comment on this clone: What it binds is not known.

The CDR3 length is 15 residues. The germline CDR1 and CDR2 sequences are SEHNR and FQNEAQ (reference sequence). V trimming: 6 bases; J trimming: 6 bases; junction bases outside the gene matches: 12. Sequencing input: PBMCs. This clonotype originated in a male donor in good health and CMV-seronegative. The V call is TRBV7-9, the J call TRBJ2-5; 8 nucleotides match TRBD2. The CDR3 sequence: CASRLGGDLRKTQYF. CDR3 coding DNA: TGTGCCAGCAGACTCGGGGGGGACCTCCGGAAGACCCAGTACTTC.